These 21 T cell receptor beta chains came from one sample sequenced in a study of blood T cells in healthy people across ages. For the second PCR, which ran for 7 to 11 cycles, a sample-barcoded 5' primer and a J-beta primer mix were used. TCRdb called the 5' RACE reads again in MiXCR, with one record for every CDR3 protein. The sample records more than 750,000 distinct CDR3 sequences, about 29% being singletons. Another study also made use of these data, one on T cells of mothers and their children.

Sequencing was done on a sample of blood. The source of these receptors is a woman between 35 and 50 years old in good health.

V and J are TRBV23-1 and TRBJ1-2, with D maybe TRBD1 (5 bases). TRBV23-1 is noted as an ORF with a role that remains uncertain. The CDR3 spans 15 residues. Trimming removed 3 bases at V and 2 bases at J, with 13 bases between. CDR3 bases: TGCGCCAGCAGTCATAATACCGAGGGGAACTATGGCTACACCTTC. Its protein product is CASSHNTEGNYGYTF.

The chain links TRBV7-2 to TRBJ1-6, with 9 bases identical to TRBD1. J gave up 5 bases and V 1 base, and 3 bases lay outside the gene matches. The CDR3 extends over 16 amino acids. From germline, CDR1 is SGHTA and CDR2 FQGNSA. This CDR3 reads CASSLDGTGNNSPLHF. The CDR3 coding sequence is TGTGCCAGCAGCTTAGACGGGACAGGGAATAATTCACCCCTCCACTTT. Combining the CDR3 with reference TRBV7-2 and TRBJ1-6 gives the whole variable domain GAGVSQSPSNKVTEKGKDVELRCDPISGHTALYWYRQSLGQGLEFLIYFQGNSAPDKSGLPSDRFSAERTGGSVSTLTIQRTQQEDSAVYLCASSLDGTGNNSPLHFGNGTRLTVT.

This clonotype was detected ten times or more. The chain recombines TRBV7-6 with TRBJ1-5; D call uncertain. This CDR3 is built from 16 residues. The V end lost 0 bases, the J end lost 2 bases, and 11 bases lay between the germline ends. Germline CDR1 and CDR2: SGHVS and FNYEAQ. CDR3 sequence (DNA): TGTGCCAGCAGCTTAGCGGGAGGGTTTGGCAATCAGCCCCAGCATTTT. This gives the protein CASSLAGGFGNQPQHF.

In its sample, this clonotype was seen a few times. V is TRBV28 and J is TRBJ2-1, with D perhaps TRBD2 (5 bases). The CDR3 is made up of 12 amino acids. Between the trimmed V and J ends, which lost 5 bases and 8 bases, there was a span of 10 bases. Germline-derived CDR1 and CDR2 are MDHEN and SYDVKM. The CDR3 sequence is CASSRGWDEQFF. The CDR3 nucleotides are TGTGCCAGCAGTCGGGGTTGGGATGAGCAGTTCTTC.

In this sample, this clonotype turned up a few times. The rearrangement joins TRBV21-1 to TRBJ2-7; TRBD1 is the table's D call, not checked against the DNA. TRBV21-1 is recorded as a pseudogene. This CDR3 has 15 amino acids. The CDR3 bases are TGTGCCAGCAGCAAAGGGGTTCGGGACAGCTACGAGCAGTACTTC. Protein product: CASSKGVRDSYEQYF.

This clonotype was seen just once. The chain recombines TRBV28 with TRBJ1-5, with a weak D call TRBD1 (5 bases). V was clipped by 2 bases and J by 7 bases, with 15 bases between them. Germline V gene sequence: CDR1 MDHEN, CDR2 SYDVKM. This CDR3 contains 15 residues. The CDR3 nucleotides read TGTGCCAGCAGTTTACCCAGCAGGGTGAGCCAGCCCCAGCATTTT. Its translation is CASSLPSRVSQPQHF.

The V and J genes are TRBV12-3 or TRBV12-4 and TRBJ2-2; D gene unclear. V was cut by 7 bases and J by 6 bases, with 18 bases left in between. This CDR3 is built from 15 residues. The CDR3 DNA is TGTGCCAGCACCTCGGTGAGAAGAGTATCCGGGGAGCTGTTTTTT. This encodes CASTSVRRVSGELFF.

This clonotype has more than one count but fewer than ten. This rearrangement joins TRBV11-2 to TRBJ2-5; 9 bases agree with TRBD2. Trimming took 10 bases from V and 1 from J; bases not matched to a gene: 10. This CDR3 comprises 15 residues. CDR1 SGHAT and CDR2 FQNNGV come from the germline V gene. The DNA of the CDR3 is TGTGCCACCCTGCCGGCTAGCGGGGCCCAAGAGACCCAGTACTTC. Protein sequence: CATLPASGAQETQYF.

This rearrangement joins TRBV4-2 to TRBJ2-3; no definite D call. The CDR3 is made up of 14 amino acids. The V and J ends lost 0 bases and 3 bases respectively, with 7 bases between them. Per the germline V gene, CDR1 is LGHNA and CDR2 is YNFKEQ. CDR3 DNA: TGTGCCAGCAGCCAAGATCCACAGACAGATACGCAGTATTTT. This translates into CASSQDPQTDTQYF.

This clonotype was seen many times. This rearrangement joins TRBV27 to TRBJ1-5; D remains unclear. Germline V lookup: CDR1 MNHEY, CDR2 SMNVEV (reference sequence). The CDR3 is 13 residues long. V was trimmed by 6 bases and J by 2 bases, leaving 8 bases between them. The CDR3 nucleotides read TGTGCCAGCAGGGACGGAGGCAATCAGCCCCAGCATTTT. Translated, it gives CASRDGGNQPQHF.

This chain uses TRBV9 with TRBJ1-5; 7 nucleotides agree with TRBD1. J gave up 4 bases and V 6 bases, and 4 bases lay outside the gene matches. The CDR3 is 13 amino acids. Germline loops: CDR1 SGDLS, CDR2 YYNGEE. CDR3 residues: CASNSGGNQPQHF. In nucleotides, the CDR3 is TGTGCCAGCAACTCAGGGGGAAATCAGCCCCAGCATTTT.

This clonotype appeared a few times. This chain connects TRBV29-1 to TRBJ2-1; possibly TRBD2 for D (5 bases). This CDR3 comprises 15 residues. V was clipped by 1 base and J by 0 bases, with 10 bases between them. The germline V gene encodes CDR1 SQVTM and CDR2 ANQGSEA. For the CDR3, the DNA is TGCAGCGTTGAAGTATGGGAGAGCTCCTACAATGAGCAGTTCTTC. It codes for CSVEVWESSYNEQFF.

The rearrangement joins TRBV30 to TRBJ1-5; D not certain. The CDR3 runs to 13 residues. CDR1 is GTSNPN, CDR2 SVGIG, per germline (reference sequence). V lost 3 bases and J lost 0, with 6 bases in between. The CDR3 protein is CAWSRGSNQPQHF. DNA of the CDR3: TGTGCCTGGAGCCGGGGTAGCAATCAGCCCCAGCATTTT.

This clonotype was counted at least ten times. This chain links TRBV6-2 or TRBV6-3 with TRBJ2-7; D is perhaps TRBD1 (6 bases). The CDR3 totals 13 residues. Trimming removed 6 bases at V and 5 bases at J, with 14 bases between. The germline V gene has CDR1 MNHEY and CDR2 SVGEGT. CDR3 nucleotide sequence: TGTGCCAGCAGACGACAGGCATGGGACGAGCAGTACTTC. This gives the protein CASRRQAWDEQYF.

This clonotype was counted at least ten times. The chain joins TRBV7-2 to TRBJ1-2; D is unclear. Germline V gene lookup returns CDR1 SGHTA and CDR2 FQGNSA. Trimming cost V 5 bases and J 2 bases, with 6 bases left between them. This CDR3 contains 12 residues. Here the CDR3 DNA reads TGTGCCAGCAGCCCGGACAACTATGGCTACACCTTC. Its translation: CASSPDNYGYTF.

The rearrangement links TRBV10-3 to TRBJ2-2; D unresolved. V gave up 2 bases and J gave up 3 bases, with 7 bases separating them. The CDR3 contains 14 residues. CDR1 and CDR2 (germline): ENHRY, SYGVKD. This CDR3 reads CAISEDPYTGELFF. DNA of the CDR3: TGTGCCATCAGTGAGGATCCCTACACCGGGGAGCTGTTTTTT.

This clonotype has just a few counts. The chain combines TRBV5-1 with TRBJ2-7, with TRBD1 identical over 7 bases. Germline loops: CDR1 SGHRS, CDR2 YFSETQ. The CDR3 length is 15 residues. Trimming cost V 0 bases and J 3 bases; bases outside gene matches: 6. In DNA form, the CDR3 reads TGCGCCAGCAGCTTGGCGGGACAGTCCTTCTACGAGCAGTACTTC. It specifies CASSLAGQSFYEQYF.

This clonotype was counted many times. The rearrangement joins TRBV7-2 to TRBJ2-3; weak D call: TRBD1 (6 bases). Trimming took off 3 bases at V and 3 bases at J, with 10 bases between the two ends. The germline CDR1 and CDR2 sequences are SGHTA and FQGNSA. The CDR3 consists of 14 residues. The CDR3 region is CASSFGQNTDTQYF. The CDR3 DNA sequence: TGTGCCAGCAGCTTTGGACAGAATACAGATACGCAGTATTTT.

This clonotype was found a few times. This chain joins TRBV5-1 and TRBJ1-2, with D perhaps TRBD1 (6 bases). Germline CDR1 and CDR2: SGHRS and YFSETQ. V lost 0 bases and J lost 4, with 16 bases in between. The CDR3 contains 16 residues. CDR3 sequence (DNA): TGCGCCAGCAGCTTGGGATCCGCAGGGGAACCCTATGGCTACACCTTC. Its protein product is CASSLGSAGEPYGYTF.

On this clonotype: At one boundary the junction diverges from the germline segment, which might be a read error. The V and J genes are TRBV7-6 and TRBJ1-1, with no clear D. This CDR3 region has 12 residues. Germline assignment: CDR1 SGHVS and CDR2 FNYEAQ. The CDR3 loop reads CASSPRATETFF. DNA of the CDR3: TGTGCCAGCAGCCCTAGGGCCACTGAAACTTTCTTT.

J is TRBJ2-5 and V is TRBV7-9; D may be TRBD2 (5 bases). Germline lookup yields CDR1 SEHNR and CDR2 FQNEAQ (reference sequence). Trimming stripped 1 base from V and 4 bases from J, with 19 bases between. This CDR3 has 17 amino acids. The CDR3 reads CASSLGTRSGGSETQYF. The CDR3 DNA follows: TGTGCCAGCAGCTTAGGCACAAGGAGCGGCGGATCAGAGACCCAGTACTTC.